The 15 T cell receptor beta chains presented below share a single source sample, sequenced in a study of shared clonotypes between healthy human individuals. The method was immunoSEQ multiplex PCR; TCRdb's version includes in-frame clones alone and lacks a portion of them. The sample includes about 2.4 million clones, roughly 93% of them seen just once. The sequenced sample was naive CD4+ T cells from PBMCs. The subset: CD45RA+ positively selected. The receptors shown here come from a man aged 18 to 30 in good health. Some clones in this sample may be carry-over from other donors' samples.

This clone occurred once. The chain uses TRBV9 and TRBJ2-1, with TRBD2 matching 11 bases. CDR3 size: 16 residues. V gave up 4 bases and J gave up 6 bases; unmatched junction bases: 9. Germline V gene lookup returns CDR1 SGDLS and CDR2 YYNGEE. The CDR3: CASSPSGTSGFNEQFF. In DNA form, the CDR3 reads TGTGCCAGCAGCCCCTCCGGGACTAGCGGATTCAATGAGCAGTTCTTC.

The V and J genes are TRBV6-1 and TRBJ1-2; D remains ambiguous. CDR1 and CDR2 (germline): MNHNS, SASEGT. The V end was cut by 7 bases, the J end by 4 bases, with 19 bases between. The CDR3 is made up of 15 amino acids. The CDR3 nucleotides read TGTGCCAGCATCCCCCGTACCGCCTTTCCCTATGGCTACACCTTC. Amino acid sequence: CASIPRTAFPYGYTF.

Here the CDR3 reads CASSTRDYTEAFF. The CDR3 DNA reads as TGTGCCAGTAGTACCCGGGACTACACTGAAGCTTTCTTT. The V and J genes are TRBV19 and TRBJ1-1; D perhaps matches TRBD1 (5 bases). The CDR3 runs to 13 residues. V lost 4 bases and J 3 bases, leaving 9 bases between the germline ends. The V gene's germline CDR1 is LNHDA and CDR2 SQIVND (reference sequence).

The chain joins TRBV28 to TRBJ1-1, with D perhaps TRBD1 (5 bases). Germline V gives CDR1 MDHEN, CDR2 SYDVKM. Between the trimmed V and J ends, which lost 4 bases and 0 bases, there was a span of 12 bases. The CDR3 totals 15 residues. CDR3 DNA sequence: TGTGCCAGCAGTTCCCCAGGGTCCTTGAACACTGAAGCTTTCTTT. Translated, it gives CASSSPGSLNTEAFF.

The rearrangement joins TRBV7-9 to TRBJ1-1, with D perhaps matching TRBD1 (5 bases). The CDR3 extends over 13 amino acids. V was pared by 5 bases and J by 8 bases, with 15 bases between. CDR1 SEHNR and CDR2 FQNEAQ come from the germline V gene (reference sequence). CDR3 nucleotides: TGTGCCAGCAGCCGAGCGGGGACTGTGGAAGCTTTCTTT. This codes for CASSRAGTVEAFF.

J is TRBJ2-4 and V is TRBV7-3, with 14 bases that match TRBD2. Germline CDR1 reads SGHTA; CDR2 reads FQGTGA. The CDR3 totals 17 residues. The V and J ends lost 4 bases and 9 bases, in that order; junction bases with no gene match: 11. The CDR3 DNA reads TGTGCCAGCAGCTCCCAGGGACTAGCGGGAGATCATGGCATTCAGTACTTC. This translates into CASSSQGLAGDHGIQYF.

The table lists this clone with a few counts. CDR3 in DNA: TGTGCCAGCAGTGCCCCCGCGTCTTGGGCGCCCCAGCATTTT. Its protein product is CASSAPASWAPQHF. The rearrangement links TRBV6-6 to TRBJ1-5; D not resolved. The length of the CDR3 is 14 residues. Germline V gives CDR1 MNHNY, CDR2 SVGAGI (reference sequence). Deletions cut 5 bases from V and 9 bases from J, with 17 bases between.

V gene TRBV5-4 combines with J gene TRBJ2-2; 7 bases match TRBD1. The CDR3 is 16 amino acids. Germline V gene sequence: CDR1 SGHNT, CDR2 YYREEE (reference sequence). Trimming cost V 4 bases and J 4 bases; bases outside gene matches: 10. CDR3 in amino acids: CASSPPGQLGTGELFF. As DNA, the CDR3 is TGTGCCAGCAGCCCACCGGGACAGTTAGGCACCGGGGAGCTGTTTTTT.

This clone showed up just once. The chain combines TRBV7-2 with TRBJ1-5; 11 nucleotides align to TRBD1. The CDR3 totals 15 residues. V gave up 1 base and J gave up 6 bases; unmatched junction bases: 2. The germline gives CDR1 SGHTA, CDR2 FQGNSA. CDR3 in DNA: TGTGCCAGCAGCTTAGGGACAGGGGGCACTCAGCCCCAGCATTTT. Residues: CASSLGTGGTQPQHF.

The CDR3 reads CASTQGQGTAEAFF. The CDR3 nucleotides are TGTGCCAGCACCCAAGGACAGGGTACAGCTGAAGCTTTCTTT. The gene calls are TRBV28 and TRBJ1-1, with 8 bases identical to TRBD1. Germline V gene lookup returns CDR1 MDHEN and CDR2 SYDVKM. Trimming at V came to 7 bases and at J to 6 bases, leaving 10 bases not matched to a gene. The CDR3 is made up of 14 amino acids.

The V and J genes are TRBV28 and TRBJ1-2; no firm D call. The CDR3 runs 15 residues. Looked up from germline, CDR1 is MDHEN and CDR2 is SYDVKM. Trimming took 3 bases from V and 6 from J, leaving 17 bases between them. This CDR3 is CASSLRQTPLDGYTF. CDR3 nucleotide sequence: TGTGCCAGCAGTTTGAGGCAGACGCCCTTGGATGGCTACACCTTC.

This clone was seen only once. The chain links TRBV2 to TRBJ2-7; 7 bases are a match to TRBD2. The junction had 16 bases not matched to a gene; V was cut back by 4 bases and J by 10 bases. The CDR3 is made up of 15 amino acids. Germline CDR1 reads SNHLY; CDR2 reads FYNNEI. CDR3 in amino acids: CASSVGSWGGGPQYF. CDR3 bases: TGTGCCAGCAGTGTAGGCAGCTGGGGGGGAGGCCCCCAGTACTTC.

The rearrangement uses TRBV28 and TRBJ1-2, with 9 bases aligning to TRBD1. The J segment lost 1 base and the V segment lost 4 bases, leaving 10 bases of the junction unmatched. The CDR3 runs to 17 residues. In germline, CDR1 is MDHEN, CDR2 SYDVKM. CDR3 DNA sequence: TGTGCCAGCAGTTCCGCCGGGACAGGGCCAAATAACTATGGCTACACCTTC. This codes for CASSSAGTGPNNYGYTF.

The chain is built from TRBV28 and TRBJ1-5; a weak D match, TRBD1 (5 bases). The CDR3 runs 15 residues. Germline V gene lookup returns CDR1 MDHEN and CDR2 SYDVKM. V was trimmed by 1 base and J by 3 bases, leaving 10 bases between them. As DNA, the CDR3 is TGTGCCAGCAGTTTATTGGCAGGGAACAATCAGCCCCAGCATTTT. Its protein product is CASSLLAGNNQPQHF.

A few counts support this clone. The J gene is TRBJ1-1, the V gene TRBV28; D perhaps matches TRBD1 (6 bases). V shed 6 bases and J shed 2 bases, with 16 bases lying between them. Germline V gene lookup returns CDR1 MDHEN and CDR2 SYDVKM. This CDR3 is built from 15 residues. CDR3 in DNA: TGTGCCAGCAGGTCCGGGACAAGGGGTAACACTGAAGCTTTCTTT. This gives the protein CASRSGTRGNTEAFF.